This entry is about one TCR beta chain. Its target is not known. Generated by immunoSEQ multiplex PCR, the TCRdb table keeps only in-frame clones and is missing some. The table has 120,000 to 150,000 clones, around nine tenths seen once. This entry is derived from a study of T cell responses to AZD1222 COVID-19 vaccine. The V gene's germline CDR1 is KGHSH and CDR2 LQKENI. The V gene lost 5 bases and the J gene lost 6 bases, with 11 bases spanning the gap. CDR3 length: 13 amino acids. Study-wide points: The study reported that nearly half of spike-specific TCRs target unmutated variant regions. Baseline antibody screening turned up just five to seven seropositive AZD1222 recipients. A mostly white British donor set with more females was recruited, and clonal diversity was possibly underestimated. After two AZD1222 doses, spike-specific TCR breadth and depth rose versus day 0.

V usage is TRBV18 and J usage is TRBJ2-1, with a tentative D call TRBD1 (6 bases). This sequence was found in an adult in good health. Sequences were derived from peripheral blood, sampled on day 0 of MenACWY control vaccination. This CDR3 reads CASSDRNLNEQFF. The CDR3 DNA reads as TGTGCCAGCTCAGACAGGAACCTCAATGAGCAGTTCTTC.